This T cell receptor (beta chain) was sequenced for a study of cytomegalovirus exposure and HLA in healthy donors. Findings and limits, study-wide: Both high specificity and high sensitivity reportedly marked the classifier's diagnosis of cytomegalovirus status. The study recorded around 160 TCR beta chains that were cytomegalovirus-associated. Researchers reported that three CMV-associated chains were confirmed in vitro as CMV antigen-specific.

The data were produced by immunoSEQ multiplex PCR, yet TCRdb's version contains in-frame clones alone and is incomplete. The table lists 250,000 to 350,000 clones, around 90% of them singletons, with roughly 0.88% in the top ten. Comments on this clone: Its specificity is not known.

This CDR3 spans 15 amino acids. The V and J ends lost 1 base and 4 bases respectively, with 13 bases between them. CDR1 is LGHNA and CDR2 is YSLEER in the germline V gene. This TCR derives from a man aged 25 to 40 in good health and CMV-seronegative. Source material: PBMCs. The genes are TRBV4-3 and TRBJ1-2; D possibly corresponds to TRBD1 (5 bases). For the CDR3, the DNA is TGCGCCAGCAGCCAAGGTCAATCGGGGGTCTATGGCTACACCTTC. Its protein is CASSQGQSGVYGYTF.